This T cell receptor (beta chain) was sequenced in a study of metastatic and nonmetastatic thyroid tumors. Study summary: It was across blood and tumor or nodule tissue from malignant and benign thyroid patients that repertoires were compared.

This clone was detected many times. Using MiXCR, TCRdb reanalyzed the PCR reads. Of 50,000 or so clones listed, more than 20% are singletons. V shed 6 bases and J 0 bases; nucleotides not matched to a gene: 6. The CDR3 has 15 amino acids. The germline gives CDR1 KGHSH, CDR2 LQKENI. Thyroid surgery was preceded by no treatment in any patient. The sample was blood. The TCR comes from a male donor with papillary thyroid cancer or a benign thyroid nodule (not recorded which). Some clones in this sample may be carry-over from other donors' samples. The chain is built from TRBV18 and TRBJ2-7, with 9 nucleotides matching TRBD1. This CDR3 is CASSNRDRVSYEQYF. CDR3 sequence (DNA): TGTGCCAGCTCCAACCGGGACAGGGTCTCCTACGAGCAGTACTTC.